The 18 T cell receptor beta chains in this list originate from one sample, sequenced in a study of cytomegalovirus exposure and HLA in healthy donors. PCR employed 60 Vbeta and 13 Jbeta primers. The data were produced by immunoSEQ multiplex PCR, yet TCRdb's version contains in-frame clones alone and is incomplete. The sample records under 110,000 clones, roughly 80% being singletons. Sequencing was performed on PBMCs. These receptors all come from a man in his 60s in good health and CMV-seronegative.

This chain links TRBV11-2 with TRBJ2-1; TRBD2 matches at 11 bases. Germline CDR1 and CDR2: SGHAT and FQNNGV. The CDR3 is 15 amino acids. V lost 7 bases to trimming and J lost 7 bases; unmatched junction nucleotides: 9. CDR3 loop: CASTLPGLAVNEQFF. CDR3 coding DNA: TGTGCCAGCACCCTACCGGGACTAGCGGTGAATGAGCAGTTCTTC.

The rearrangement links TRBV4-2 to TRBJ2-2; a possible D gene is TRBD2 (6 bases). The CDR3 extends over 15 amino acids. CDR1 is LGHNA, CDR2 YNFKEQ, per germline. V was trimmed by 3 bases and J by 0 bases, leaving 8 bases between them. DNA for the CDR3: TGTGCCAGCAGCCAGGACTATTCGAACACCGGGGAGCTGTTTTTT. Translation: CASSQDYSNTGELFF.

The chain employs TRBV19 and TRBJ1-6; 7 nucleotides align to TRBD1. Germline V gene lookup returns CDR1 LNHDA and CDR2 SQIVND (reference sequence). With V trimmed by 6 bases and J by 3 bases, 8 bases remained unmatched. The length of the CDR3 is 16 residues. The CDR3 bases are TGTGCCAGTAGCCTTCAGACAGGGAGCTATAATTCACCCCTCCACTTT. Its protein is CASSLQTGSYNSPLHF.

This chain links TRBV5-6 with TRBJ2-3; 11 positions agree with TRBD2. J lost 0 bases, V lost 4 bases, and 7 bases had no gene match. Germline CDR1 reads SGHDT; CDR2 reads YYEEEE. The CDR3 runs 17 residues. CDR3 loop: CASSPGTSGTSTDTQYF. The CDR3 DNA is TGTGCCAGCAGCCCAGGGACTAGCGGTACCAGCACAGATACGCAGTATTTT.

The rearrangement links TRBV5-4 to TRBJ2-3, with D perhaps TRBD2 (5 bases). Trimming left V 2 bases short and J 9 bases short, with 10 bases between. Germline V gene sequence: CDR1 SGHNT, CDR2 YYREEE (reference sequence). This CDR3 spans 12 amino acids. The DNA of the CDR3 is TGTGCCAGCAGCTTACCCGGGGAAACGCAGTATTTT. Protein product: CASSLPGETQYF. Together with reference TRBV5-4 and TRBJ2-3, the CDR3 gives the full variable domain: ETGVTQSPTHLIKTRGQQVTLRCSSQSGHNTVSWYQQALGQGPQFIFQYYREEENGRGNFPPRFSGLQFPNYSSELNVNALELDDSALYLCASSLPGETQYFGPGTRLTVL.

This clone was detected only once. The rearrangement links TRBV6-1 to TRBJ2-3, with 9 bases identical to TRBD2. Germline trimming cut 4 bases from V and 4 bases from J; bases unmatched to any gene: 3. The CDR3 has 14 amino acids. The germline CDR1 and CDR2 sequences are MNHNS and SASEGT. CDR3 nucleotides: TGTGCCAGCAGTGTGGCGGGGGGGCCAGATACGCAGTATTTT. Amino acids: CASSVAGGPDTQYF.

The V and J genes are TRBV27 and TRBJ1-4; the match to TRBD1 covers 7 bases. The CDR3 totals 19 residues. In germline, CDR1 is MNHEY, CDR2 SMNVEV (reference sequence). V was pared by 6 bases and J by 8 bases, with 24 bases of the junction left unmatched. The CDR3 nucleotides read TGTGCCAGCAGCCGATTCGGAGGCCAGGGGGTCTTTAGTGTGGAAAAACTGTTTTTT. Translated, it gives CASSRFGGQGVFSVEKLFF.

A few counts support this clone. V gene TRBV9 combines with J gene TRBJ1-6, with D uncertain. Germline V CDR1 and CDR2: SGDLS, YYNGEE. This CDR3 comprises 13 residues. V was cut by 4 bases and J by 10 bases, with 12 bases left in between. CDR3 nucleotide sequence: TGTGCCAGCAGCCGACTTCTAGGCTCACCCCTCCACTTT. Its protein product is CASSRLLGSPLHF.

The V call is TRBV7-6, the J call TRBJ1-4, with D unclear. The CDR3 loop spans 15 amino acids. CDR1 and CDR2 (germline): SGHVS, FNYEAQ. V lost 4 bases to trimming and J lost 5 bases, with 14 bases between them. In DNA, the CDR3 is TGTGCCAGCAGCTCCCAATCGGGATTGAATGAAAAACTGTTTTTT. Translation gives CASSSQSGLNEKLFF.

This clone showed up just a few times. The rearrangement uses TRBV5-1 and TRBJ1-3, with unresolved D. CDR1 and CDR2 from the germline V gene are SGHRS and YFSETQ. V lost 6 bases and J lost 2, with 15 bases in between. This CDR3 comprises 15 residues. CDR3 protein: CASTPEANPGNTIYF. CDR3 bases: TGCGCCAGCACCCCAGAAGCGAACCCTGGAAACACCATATATTTT.

V gene TRBV12-5 combines with J gene TRBJ2-7; no firm D call. Germline lookup yields CDR1 LGHNT and CDR2 FRNRAP. The CDR3 runs 11 residues. The ends were cut back, 5 bases at V and 9 bases at J, with 11 bases in the middle. CDR3 amino acids: CASGLPPGQYF. For the CDR3, the DNA is TGTGCTAGTGGTCTCCCCCCCGGGCAGTACTTC.

V and J are TRBV7-2 and TRBJ2-1; the match to TRBD2 covers 7 bases. CDR3 length: 13 amino acids. Germline V CDR1 and CDR2: SGHTA, FQGNSA. V gave up 5 bases and J gave up 5 bases; unmatched junction bases: 3. CDR3 loop: CASSGGVNNEQFF. Here the CDR3 DNA reads TGTGCCAGCAGCGGGGGGGTAAACAATGAGCAGTTCTTC.

The rearrangement links TRBV4-3 to TRBJ2-1, with 9 bases lining up with TRBD2. The V gene's germline CDR1 is LGHNA and CDR2 YSLEER. The V segment lost 1 base and the J segment 6 bases; nucleotides outside the gene matches: 4. This CDR3 contains 15 residues. The CDR3 nucleotides are TGCGCCAGCAGCCAAGTCCGGCGGGGGGGCAATGAGCAGTTCTTC. Amino acids: CASSQVRRGGNEQFF.

J is TRBJ1-4 and V is TRBV4-1; D is ambiguous. This CDR3 comprises 15 residues. The V and J ends lost 0 bases and 0 bases respectively, with 5 bases between them. Germline assignment: CDR1 MGHRA and CDR2 YSYEKL. CDR3 sequence: CASSQDGSTNEKLFF. The CDR3 nucleotides read TGCGCCAGCAGCCAAGATGGCTCAACTAATGAAAAACTGTTTTTT.

The V and J genes are TRBV6-5 and TRBJ2-5, with D unresolved. The CDR3 has 12 residues. V was pared by 2 bases and J by 12 bases, with 13 bases between. Looked up from germline, CDR1 is MNHEY and CDR2 is SVGAGI. In DNA form, the CDR3 reads TGTGCCAGCAGTTACCTCGGAGCGACTGAGTACTTC. Its protein is CASSYLGATEYF.

This chain connects TRBV5-4 to TRBJ2-1; 8 bases align to TRBD1. V lost 0 bases and J lost 9; bases outside the gene matches: 5. The CDR3 loop spans 14 amino acids. The germline V gene encodes CDR1 SGHNT and CDR2 YYREEE (reference sequence). CDR3 DNA sequence: TGTGCCAGCAGCTTGGGTGACAGGGGTTTTGAGCAGTTCTTC. This translates into CASSLGDRGFEQFF.

This sequence joins TRBV28 and TRBJ1-2; 9 bases are a match to TRBD1. Germline V gives CDR1 MDHEN, CDR2 SYDVKM. The J segment lost 4 bases and the V segment lost 1 base, leaving 16 bases of the junction unmatched. This CDR3 is 19 amino acids long. The CDR3 DNA sequence: TGTGCCAGCAGTTTATTATTTCCGGGACAGGGCGACTGGATCTATGGCTACACCTTC. Protein: CASSLLFPGQGDWIYGYTF.

This chain joins TRBV5-1 and TRBJ1-4; D may be TRBD1 (5 bases). CDR3 length: 12 residues. Germline CDR1 is SGHRS and CDR2 is YFSETQ. V was pared by 4 bases and J by 7 bases, with 8 bases between. The CDR3 DNA is TGCGCCAGCAGCCATGACAGTGAAAAACTGTTTTTT. As protein: CASSHDSEKLFF.